This TCR beta chain is from a study of memory CD4+ T cells and cytomegalovirus serostatus (dated by TCRdb to between 2019 and 2020). Context from the whole study: The cohort included around 33 healthy adults from Belgium, of whom 9 were CMV seropositive and about 25 were CMV seronegative. The study sequenced CD4+ memory TCRbeta repertoires of a Belgian cohort with known cytomegalovirus serostatus to replicate a published TCR-based CMV serostatus classifier.

Reading the germline V gene gives CDR1 MDHEN and CDR2 SYDVKM. The CDR3 measures 16 amino acids from cysteine to phenylalanine. The CDR3 DNA has 48 bases and is translated from base 1. V loses 6 bases, J loses 5 bases, and the germline ends lie 17 bases apart. Single viable CD3+CD4+CD8-CD45RO+ cells were sorted as memory CD4+ T cells on a FACSAria II. CMV serostatus was determined using a Roche Elecsys assay that detects serum IgG against CMV pp150, pp28, p38 and p52. Following thawing, total CD4+ T cells were enriched through positive selection using CD4 magnetic microbeads. The samples came from a different study that was designed specifically to examine the CD4+ T cell memory repertoire. Peripheral blood mononuclear cells were isolated and cryopreserved following standard operating procedures; serum was stored at -80 °C. The staining relied on CD3-PerCP (BW264/56), CD4-APC (RPA-T4), CD45RO-PE (UCHT1) and CD8-Pacific Orange (3B5) antibodies, and Sytox blue was used to exclude non-viable cells.

The Quick-DNA Microprep Kit was used to extract genomic DNA from the sorted cells. TCRbeta DNA was amplified with the immunoSEQ hsTCRbeta kit following the manufacturer's protocol. TCRbeta libraries were sequenced on an Illumina MiSeq instrument. The study's own analysis went as follows. Removing out-of-frame sequences left 2,204,828 distinct TCRbeta sequences, an average of around 67,000 per individual. Two values were used to score each individual: the count of 150 to 200 previously reported CMV-associated TCRbeta sequences and the total count of productive distinct TCRbeta sequences. A beta-binomial model was reimplemented in Python, and scikit-learn random forests with default parameters were trained on US cohort data. Classifier performance on the Belgian cohort was reported as the median AUC with percentile confidence intervals calculated over 10,000 bootstrap iterations. Entries here come from immuneACCESS through TCRdb and include only in-frame sequences with V and J called. Some clones fail to appear in such tables; in the studies checked, an unresolved V gene covers under half of the shortfall, and the cause of the remainder is unknown. V and J calls and clone size are those listed in that table; D and trimming were worked out from the DNA. In this sample the table shows roughly 45,000 clones, 60% to 80% of which occur a single time. The ten largest clones add up to approximately 0.98% of the sample.

The paper as a whole reports these results and caveats: For predicting CMV serostatus, the median bootstrapped AUC was 0.95 using the original framework and about 0.9 using a US-trained random forest. Only CD4+CD45RO+ memory cells were sequenced, in contrast to the original study, in which naive and memory CD4+ and CD8+ populations were covered. A median bootstrapped AUC of almost 0.96 with a 95% CI of 0.76-1.00 was achieved on the Belgian cohort by the original-framework classifier. Results were interpreted as suggesting that the CMV-associated TCR signature is largely present in the CD4+ memory repertoire. Among the 150 or so previously reported CMV-associated TCRbeta sequences, approximately 67 showed up in the CD4+ memory repertoires, with each one found in between one and five individuals.

In the case of this clone: Its antigen specificity is not known. No much larger clonotype is one base removed from it; base qualities were not supplied.

The TCR was taken from an adult in good health and CMV-seronegative. The sequenced material came from memory CD4+ T cells from blood. Rearrangement joined TRBV28 to TRBJ1-6; the D segment cannot be called with confidence. The CDR3 in this case is CASRPPGLQDNSPLHF. DNA sequence: TGTGCCAGCAGGCCCCCCGGGTTGCAGGATAATTCACCCCTCCACTTT.